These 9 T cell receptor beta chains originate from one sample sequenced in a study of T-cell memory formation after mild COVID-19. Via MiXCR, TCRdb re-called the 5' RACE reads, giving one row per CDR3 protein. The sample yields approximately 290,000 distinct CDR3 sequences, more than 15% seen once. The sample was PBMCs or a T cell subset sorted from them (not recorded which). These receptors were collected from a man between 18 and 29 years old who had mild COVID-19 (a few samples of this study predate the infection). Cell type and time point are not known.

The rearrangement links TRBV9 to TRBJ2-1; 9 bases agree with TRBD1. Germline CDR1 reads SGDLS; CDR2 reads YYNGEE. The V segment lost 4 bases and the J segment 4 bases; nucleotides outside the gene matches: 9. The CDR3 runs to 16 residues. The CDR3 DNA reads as TGTGCCAGCAGCTGGACCGGGACAGGGAGTTACAATGAGCAGTTCTTC. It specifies CASSWTGTGSYNEQFF.

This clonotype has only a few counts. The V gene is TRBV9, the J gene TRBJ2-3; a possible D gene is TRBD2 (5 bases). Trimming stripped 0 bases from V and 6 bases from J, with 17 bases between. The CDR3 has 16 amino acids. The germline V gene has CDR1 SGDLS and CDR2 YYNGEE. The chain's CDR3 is CASSVGESEGRDTQYF. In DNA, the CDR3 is TGTGCCAGCAGCGTAGGTGAATCCGAGGGCAGGGATACGCAGTATTTT.

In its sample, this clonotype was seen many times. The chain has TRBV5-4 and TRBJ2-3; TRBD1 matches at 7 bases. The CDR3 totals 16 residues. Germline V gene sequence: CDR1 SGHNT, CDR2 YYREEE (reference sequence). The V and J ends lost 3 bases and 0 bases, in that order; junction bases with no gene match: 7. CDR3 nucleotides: TGTGCCAGCAGCTCGGGACAGCTCAGAAGCACAGATACGCAGTATTTT. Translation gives CASSSGQLRSTDTQYF.

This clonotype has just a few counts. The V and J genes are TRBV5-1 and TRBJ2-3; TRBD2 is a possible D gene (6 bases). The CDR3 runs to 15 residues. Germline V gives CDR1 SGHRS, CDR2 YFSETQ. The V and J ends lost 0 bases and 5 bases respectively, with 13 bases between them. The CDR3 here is CASSLDPGVRDTQYF. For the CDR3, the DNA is TGCGCCAGCAGCTTGGACCCGGGGGTGAGAGATACGCAGTATTTT.

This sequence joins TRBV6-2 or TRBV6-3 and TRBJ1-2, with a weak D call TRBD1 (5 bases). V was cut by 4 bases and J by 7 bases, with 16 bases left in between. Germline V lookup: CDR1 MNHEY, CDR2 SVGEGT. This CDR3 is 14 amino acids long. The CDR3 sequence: CASSFRGMWSGYTF. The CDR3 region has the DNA TGTGCCAGCAGTTTCCGGGGGATGTGGAGTGGCTACACCTTC.

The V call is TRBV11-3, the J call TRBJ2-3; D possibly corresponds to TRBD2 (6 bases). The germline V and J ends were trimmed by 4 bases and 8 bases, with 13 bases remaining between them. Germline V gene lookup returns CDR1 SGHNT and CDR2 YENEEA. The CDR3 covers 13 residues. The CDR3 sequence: CASSSEGGGTQYF. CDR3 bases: TGTGCCAGCAGCTCGGAGGGAGGCGGTACGCAGTATTTT.

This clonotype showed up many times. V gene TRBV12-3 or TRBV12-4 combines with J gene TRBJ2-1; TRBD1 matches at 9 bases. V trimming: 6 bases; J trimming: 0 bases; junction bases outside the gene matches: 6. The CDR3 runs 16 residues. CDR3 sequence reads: CASRPGTGSSYNEQFF. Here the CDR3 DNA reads TGTGCCAGCAGACCCGGGACAGGGAGCTCCTACAATGAGCAGTTCTTC.

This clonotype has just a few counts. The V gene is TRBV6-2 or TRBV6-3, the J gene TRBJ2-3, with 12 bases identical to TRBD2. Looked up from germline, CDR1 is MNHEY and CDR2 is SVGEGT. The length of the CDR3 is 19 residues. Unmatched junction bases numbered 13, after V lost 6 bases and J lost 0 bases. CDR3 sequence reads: CASSSDLAGGILSTDTQYF. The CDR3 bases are TGTGCCAGCAGCTCGGATCTAGCGGGGGGGATACTGAGCACAGATACGCAGTATTTT.

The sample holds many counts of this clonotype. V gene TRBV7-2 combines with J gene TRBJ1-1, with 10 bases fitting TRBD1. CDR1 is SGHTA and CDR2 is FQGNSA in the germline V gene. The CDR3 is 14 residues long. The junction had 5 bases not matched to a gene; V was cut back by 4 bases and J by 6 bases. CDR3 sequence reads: CASSYTTGGPEAFF. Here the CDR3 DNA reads TGTGCCAGCAGCTACACGACAGGGGGCCCTGAAGCTTTCTTT.